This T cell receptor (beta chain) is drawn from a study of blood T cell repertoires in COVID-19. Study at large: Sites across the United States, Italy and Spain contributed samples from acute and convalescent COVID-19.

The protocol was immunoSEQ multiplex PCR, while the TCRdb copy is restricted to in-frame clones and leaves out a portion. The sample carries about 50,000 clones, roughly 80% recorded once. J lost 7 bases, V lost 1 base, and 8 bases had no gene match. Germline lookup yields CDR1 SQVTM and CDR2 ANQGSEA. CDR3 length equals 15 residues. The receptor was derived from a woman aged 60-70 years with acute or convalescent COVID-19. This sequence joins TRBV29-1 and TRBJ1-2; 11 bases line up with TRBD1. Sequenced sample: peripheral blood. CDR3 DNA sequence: TGCAGCGTTGAAGGGGCGGACAGGGGGCGATTTGGCTACACCTTC. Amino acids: CSVEGADRGRFGYTF.